This entry lists 32 T cell receptor beta chains sequenced from one sample in a study of blood T cells in healthy people across ages. Combining a sample-barcoded 5' primer with a J-beta primer mix, a second PCR ran for roughly 6 to 12 cycles. TCRdb recomputed calls from the 5' RACE reads with MiXCR, one row per CDR3 protein. The sample includes 1.5 million to 1.9 million distinct CDR3 sequences, approximately 43% of them seen just once. Sequenced material: blood. The receptors were gathered from a woman between 18 and 29 years old in good health.

J is TRBJ1-2 and V is TRBV10-3; no firm D call. The length of the CDR3 is 13 residues. The germline CDR1 and CDR2 sequences are ENHRY and SYGVKD. V lost 2 bases to trimming and J lost 0 bases, with 4 bases between them. The CDR3 region is CAISENSNYGYTF. The CDR3 bases are TGTGCCATCAGTGAGAACTCTAACTATGGCTACACCTTC.

This clonotype turned up a few times. The CDR3 nucleotides read TGTGCCAGCAGGAGACAGGATCGACCCTATAATTCACCCCTCCACTTT. Protein product: CASRRQDRPYNSPLHF. The rearrangement joins TRBV25-1 to TRBJ1-6, with D perhaps TRBD1 (6 bases). V lost 6 bases, J lost 2 bases, and 14 bases lay in between. The CDR3 extends over 16 amino acids. Germline V gene data show CDR1 as MGHDK and CDR2 as SYGVNS.

V and J are TRBV9 and TRBJ2-1; 8 bases match TRBD2. The V gene's germline CDR1 is SGDLS and CDR2 YYNGEE. This CDR3 spans 15 amino acids. Unmatched junction bases numbered 5, after V lost 4 bases and J lost 2 bases. CDR3 region: CASSQSGLAYNEQFF. CDR3 nucleotides: TGTGCCAGCAGCCAATCGGGACTAGCCTACAATGAGCAGTTCTTC.

The rearrangement joins TRBV5-1 to TRBJ1-1; 7 nucleotides line up with TRBD1. CDR3 length equals 14 residues. The V gene's germline CDR1 is SGHRS and CDR2 YFSETQ. The junction had 2 bases not matched to a gene; V was cut back by 0 bases and J by 3 bases. The CDR3 protein is CASSLEGQHTEAFF. The CDR3 DNA reads as TGCGCCAGCAGCTTGGAGGGACAGCACACTGAAGCTTTCTTT. Full variable domain (rest looked up from reference TRBV5-1 and TRBJ1-1): KAGVTQTPRYLIKTRGQQVTLSCSPISGHRSVSWYQQTPGQGLQFLFEYFSETQRNKGNFPGRFSGRQFSNSRSEMNVSTLELGDSALYLCASSLEGQHTEAFFGQGTRLTVV.

The chain carries TRBV7-2 and TRBJ1-2; no clear D gene. V shed 4 bases and J shed 0 bases, with 9 bases lying between them. Germline values: CDR1 SGHTA, CDR2 FQGNSA. This CDR3 is 14 amino acids long. In DNA, the CDR3 is TGTGCCAGCAGCTCCCTCGTATCTAACTATGGCTACACCTTC. Amino acid sequence: CASSSLVSNYGYTF.

For this clonotype: A junction end diverges from the germline sequence, so it may reflect a read error. This chain links TRBV7-3 with TRBJ2-7; D may be TRBD1 (6 bases). CDR1 and CDR2 from the germline V gene are SGHTA and FQGTGA. The CDR3 is 16 amino acids. DNA for the CDR3: TGTGCCAACAGCTTATCTGGGACAACAGTAACCTACGAGCAGTACTTC. The encoded protein is CANSLSGTTVTYEQYF.

The chain has TRBV20-1 and TRBJ2-1; 7 nucleotides align to TRBD1. The CDR3 covers 15 residues. In germline, CDR1 is DFQATT, CDR2 SNEGSKA (reference sequence). V trimming: 0 bases; J trimming: 10 bases; junction bases outside the gene matches: 12. In nucleotides, the CDR3 is TGCAGTGCTAGAGATCGCGACAGGGTCTCCTACGAGCAGTTCTTC. Amino acids: CSARDRDRVSYEQFF.

This clonotype showed up many times. This chain links TRBV29-1 with TRBJ2-1, with TRBD2 matching 10 bases. Trimming took 7 bases from V and 9 from J; bases not matched to a gene: 18. Germline V gene lookup returns CDR1 SQVTM and CDR2 ANQGSEA. CDR3 size: 16 residues. For the CDR3, the DNA is TGCAGCGCCCTACGAGCGGGAGGGCCTGGTCTGGGTGAGCAGTTCTTC. Translation: CSALRAGGPGLGEQFF.

The chain is built from TRBV20-1 and TRBJ2-7, with D possibly being TRBD1 (6 bases). CDR3 length equals 14 residues. Germline CDR1 and CDR2: DFQATT and SNEGSKA (reference sequence). V was trimmed by 0 bases and J by 0 bases, leaving 9 bases between them. The CDR3 region is CSAREGQSSYEQYF. CDR3 DNA sequence: TGCAGTGCTAGAGAGGGACAAAGCTCCTACGAGCAGTACTTC.

In its sample, this clonotype was seen a few times. The CDR3 protein is CSARAQGGGLDTQYF. In nucleotides, the CDR3 is TGCAGTGCTAGGGCCCAGGGGGGGGGCCTCGATACGCAGTATTTT. The rearrangement uses TRBV20-1 and TRBJ2-3; D may correspond to TRBD1 or TRBD2 (7 bases each). Germline V lookup: CDR1 DFQATT, CDR2 SNEGSKA (reference sequence). There are 15 residues in the CDR3. Trimming cost V 3 bases and J 6 bases, with 19 bases left between them.

This clonotype was picked up a small number of times. The V call is TRBV9, the J call TRBJ2-3; 7 bases agree with TRBD2. The CDR3 extends over 18 amino acids. CDR1 is SGDLS and CDR2 is YYNGEE in the germline V gene. V dropped 2 bases and J dropped 5; count of bases not matched to a gene: 17. CDR3 in amino acids: CASSVSATGGGIEDTQYF. The DNA for the CDR3 is TGTGCCAGCAGCGTCTCGGCTACGGGGGGTGGAATAGAAGATACGCAGTATTTT. The variable domain in full, with the rest retrieved from reference TRBV9 and TRBJ2-3, is DSGVTQTPKHLITATGQRVTLRCSPRSGDLSVYWYQQSLDQGLQFLIQYYNGEERAKGNILERFSAQQFPDLHSELNLSSLELGDSALYFCASSVSATGGGIEDTQYFGPGTRLTVL.

This clonotype has only a few counts. V usage is TRBV20-1 and J usage is TRBJ1-6; the D is unclear. V lost 0 bases and J 0 bases, leaving 9 bases between the germline ends. CDR1 DFQATT and CDR2 SNEGSKA come from the germline V gene (reference sequence). The CDR3 runs to 16 residues. CDR3 loop: CSARDLLSSYNSPLHF. DNA for the CDR3: TGCAGTGCTAGAGATTTGCTGAGCTCCTATAATTCACCCCTCCACTTT.

This clonotype was counted only a few times. V usage is TRBV6-6 and J usage is TRBJ1-6, with D unclear. CDR3 length: 15 amino acids. Germline-derived CDR1 and CDR2 are MNHNY and SVGAGI (reference sequence). V dropped 7 bases and J dropped 5 bases, with 15 bases sitting between them. The CDR3 sequence is CASTYGRKDNSPLHF. DNA of the CDR3: TGTGCCAGCACCTACGGAAGAAAAGATAATTCACCCCTCCACTTT.

This clonotype was picked up a small number of times. V is TRBV12-3 or TRBV12-4 and J is TRBJ1-4; perhaps TRBD1 as D (6 bases). Trimming took 7 bases from V and 7 from J, leaving 10 bases between them. The CDR3 has 12 amino acids. The CDR3: CASMGAIEKLFF. In nucleotides, the CDR3 is TGTGCCAGCATGGGGGCTATTGAAAAACTGTTTTTT.

The rearrangement uses TRBV5-5 and TRBJ2-3; unclear D gene. From germline, CDR1 is SGHKS and CDR2 YYEKEE (reference sequence). The CDR3 loop spans 15 amino acids. V was pared by 4 bases and J by 3 bases, with 15 bases between. CDR3 amino acids: CASSPPLTRTDTQYF. For the CDR3, the DNA is TGTGCCAGCAGCCCCCCCCTAACGCGTACAGATACGCAGTATTTT.

The chain recombines TRBV11-2 with TRBJ2-3, with D perhaps matching TRBD2 (6 bases). This CDR3 has 17 amino acids. In germline, CDR1 is SGHAT, CDR2 FQNNGV. Trimming stripped 5 bases from V and 0 bases from J, with 18 bases between. CDR3 loop: CASSTPSVWSSTDTQYF. The CDR3 nucleotides read TGTGCCAGCAGCACTCCTAGCGTTTGGTCTAGCACAGATACGCAGTATTTT.

Remarks on this clonotype: A much more abundant neighbour one base away suggests this may be a read error. The V gene is TRBV15, the J gene TRBJ2-7, with D unresolved. Germline CDR1 is LNHNV and CDR2 is YYDKDF (reference sequence). The CDR3 consists of 15 residues. In DNA, the CDR3 is TGTGCCACCAGCAGAGATATGGGGATGACCTACAAGCAGTACTTC. Translating it yields CATSRDMGMTYKQYF.

CDR3 DNA: TGTGCCAGCAGTTTAAACAGGGCGGACAATGAGCAGTTCTTC. This translates into CASSLNRADNEQFF. The chain is built from TRBV12-3 or TRBV12-4 and TRBJ2-1; D possibly corresponds to TRBD1 (6 bases). Trimming left V 2 bases short and J 5 bases short, with 10 bases between. The CDR3 runs 14 residues.

Worth noting for this clonotype: This clone may be a read error of a much larger clone one base away. The chain joins TRBV12-3 or TRBV12-4 to TRBJ2-5, with 7 bases that match TRBD2. The J call may be wrong; the DNA end is better matched by TRBJ2-1. The length of the CDR3 is 14 residues. CDR3 sequence (DNA): TGTGCCAGCAGGCTCGCGGGAGCTCAAGAGACCCAGTTCTTC. Its translation is CASRLAGAQETQFF.

The sample holds a few counts of this clonotype. The V call is TRBV21-1, the J call TRBJ2-5; the tabulated D call, TRBD1, remains unverified against the DNA. TRBV21-1 is a pseudogene segment. The CDR3 sequence is 13 residues long. The CDR3 region has the DNA TGTGCCAGCAGCGAATCAGGGTACGAGACCCAGTACTTC. Encoded protein: CASSESGYETQYF.

This clonotype was observed many times. This CDR3 is CASSPEGNSYEQYF. The CDR3 region has the DNA TGTGCCAGCAGCCCCGAAGGAAACTCCTACGAGCAGTACTTC. The chain recombines TRBV7-3 with TRBJ2-7, with unresolved D. The CDR3 runs 14 residues. Germline lookup yields CDR1 SGHTA and CDR2 FQGTGA. V gave up 5 bases and J gave up 0 bases, with 11 bases separating them.

The chain combines TRBV11-2 with TRBJ1-4; D perhaps matches TRBD1 (5 bases). V lost 4 bases and J lost 5, with 20 bases in between. This CDR3 is 17 amino acids long. CDR1 is SGHAT, CDR2 FQNNGV, per germline. The chain's CDR3 is CASSYLGAPPENEKLFF. The CDR3 nucleotides read TGTGCCAGCAGCTACTTAGGGGCGCCGCCGGAGAATGAAAAACTGTTTTTT.

V usage is TRBV6-6 and J usage is TRBJ1-6, with TRBD1 identical over 7 bases. Germline V gene lookup returns CDR1 MNHNY and CDR2 SVGAGI (reference sequence). CDR3 length: 13 amino acids. Trimming cost V 9 bases and J 6 bases; bases outside gene matches: 5. The CDR3: CASRDSLNSPLHF. CDR3 nucleotides: TGTGCCAGTCGGGACAGTCTTAATTCACCCCTCCACTTT.

V and J are TRBV7-2 and TRBJ2-3, with 12 positions matching TRBD2. CDR1 is SGHTA, CDR2 FQGNSA, per germline. Trimming took 1 base from V and 2 from J; bases not matched to a gene: 7. The length of the CDR3 is 18 residues. The CDR3 nucleotides read TGTGCCAGCAGCTTAGTGGCTAGCGGGGGGGGATACACAGATACGCAGTATTTT. Encoded protein: CASSLVASGGGYTDTQYF.

The V gene is TRBV29-1, the J gene TRBJ1-1; D call uncertain. V dropped 6 bases and J dropped 0 bases, with 11 bases sitting between them. This CDR3 has 13 amino acids. In germline, CDR1 is SQVTM, CDR2 ANQGSEA. CDR3 protein: CSVIRTVNTEAFF. CDR3 coding DNA: TGCAGCGTGATCAGGACGGTGAACACTGAAGCTTTCTTT.

The chain is built from TRBV4-3 and TRBJ2-1, with D unresolved. Germline V lookup: CDR1 LGHNA, CDR2 YSLEER. CDR3 length: 15 residues. The germline V and J ends were trimmed by 1 base and 0 bases, with 7 bases remaining between them. Here the CDR3 reads CASSQGISSYNEQFF. CDR3 nucleotide sequence: TGCGCCAGCAGCCAAGGGATAAGCTCCTACAATGAGCAGTTCTTC.

Remarks on this clonotype: This may stem from a read error, because a much larger clone lies one nucleotide away. The chain is built from TRBV6-1 and TRBJ2-1; 12 nucleotides agree with TRBD1. V shed 4 bases, J shed 10 bases, and the junction held 5 bases outside the gene matches. Germline V gives CDR1 MNHNS, CDR2 SASEGT. This CDR3 has 14 amino acids. The CDR3 DNA sequence: TGTGCCAGCAGTGCTGGGACAGGGGGCAGCGAGCAGTTCTTC. Protein: CASSAGTGGSEQFF.

The rearrangement uses TRBV24-1 and TRBJ1-2; no definite D call. The CDR3 is made up of 13 amino acids. The V gene lost 4 bases and the J gene lost 3 bases, with 8 bases spanning the gap. CDR1 is KGHDR and CDR2 is SFDVKD in the germline V gene. The CDR3 loop reads CATSEGNDYGYTF. CDR3 DNA: TGTGCCACCAGTGAGGGTAACGACTATGGCTACACCTTC.

The rearrangement links TRBV7-9 to TRBJ2-1, with 7 bases matching TRBD2. The V gene's germline CDR1 is SEHNR and CDR2 FQNEAQ (reference sequence). The V segment lost 5 bases and the J segment 2 bases; nucleotides outside the gene matches: 6. The CDR3 covers 15 residues. Here the CDR3 DNA reads TGTGCCAGCAGCGACCTGGCGGGGGCCTACAATGAGCAGTTCTTC. Protein sequence: CASSDLAGAYNEQFF.

The chain joins TRBV25-1 to TRBJ2-7; TRBD1 matches 9 bases. The V segment lost 7 bases and the J segment 7 bases; nucleotides outside the gene matches: 11. The CDR3 sequence is 14 residues long. CDR1 is MGHDK and CDR2 is SYGVNS in the germline V gene. CDR3 loop: CASNPTGQGKEQYF. Written as DNA, the CDR3 is TGTGCCAGCAACCCGACGGGACAGGGCAAGGAGCAGTACTTC.

The table lists this clonotype with a few counts. This sequence joins TRBV20-1 and TRBJ1-5, with 10 bases lining up with TRBD1. Germline V gene data show CDR1 as DFQATT and CDR2 as SNEGSKA (reference sequence). The CDR3 is 16 amino acids. V trimming: 2 bases; J trimming: 4 bases; junction bases outside the gene matches: 8. The CDR3 DNA is TGCAGTGCTAGAAGGACAGGGGGTCCGGCTAATCAGCCCCAGCATTTT. This gives the protein CSARRTGGPANQPQHF.

This rearrangement joins TRBV4-1 to TRBJ2-7; 9 bases align to TRBD1. V was pared by 0 bases and J by 2 bases, with 14 bases of the junction left unmatched. The CDR3 totals 19 residues. Germline loops: CDR1 MGHRA, CDR2 YSYEKL. Here the CDR3 DNA reads TGCGCCAGCAGCCAAGAAGGGGGACAGGGTTTAGCGGGTACCTACGAGCAGTACTTC. Translated: CASSQEGGQGLAGTYEQYF.